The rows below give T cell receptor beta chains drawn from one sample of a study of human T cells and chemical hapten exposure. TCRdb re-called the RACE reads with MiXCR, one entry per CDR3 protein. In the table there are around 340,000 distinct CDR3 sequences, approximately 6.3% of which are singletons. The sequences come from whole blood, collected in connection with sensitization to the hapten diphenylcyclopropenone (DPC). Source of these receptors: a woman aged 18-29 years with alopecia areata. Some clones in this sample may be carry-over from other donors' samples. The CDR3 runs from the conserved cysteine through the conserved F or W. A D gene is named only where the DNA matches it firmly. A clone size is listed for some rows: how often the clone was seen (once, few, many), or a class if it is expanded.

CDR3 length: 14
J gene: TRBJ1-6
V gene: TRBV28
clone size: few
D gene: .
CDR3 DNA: TGTGCCAGCAGTCCTCCGGGGCCGAATTCACCCCTCCACTTT
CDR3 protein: CASSPPGPNSPLHF

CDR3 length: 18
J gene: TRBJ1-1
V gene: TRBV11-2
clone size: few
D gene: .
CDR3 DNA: TGTGCCAGCAGCTTGCCCTTAGTAGGGATACGGCAGAACACTGAAGCTTTCTTT
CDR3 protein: CASSLPLVGIRQNTEAFF

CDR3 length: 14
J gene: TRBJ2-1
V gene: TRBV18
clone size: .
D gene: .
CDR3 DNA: TGTGCCAGCTCACCGGGACATCGCCGAGATGAGCAGTTCTTC
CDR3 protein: CASSPGHRRDEQFF

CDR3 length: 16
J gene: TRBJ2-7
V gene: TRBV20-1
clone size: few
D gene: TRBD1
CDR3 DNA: TGCAGTGCTAGAGAGGCCCTCGTGACAGGGAACTACGAGCAGTACTTC
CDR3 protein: CSAREALVTGNYEQYF

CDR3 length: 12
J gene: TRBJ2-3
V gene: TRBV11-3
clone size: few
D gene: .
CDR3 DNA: TGTGCCAGCAGTCGGACAGAAGATACGCAGTATTTT
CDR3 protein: CASSRTEDTQYF

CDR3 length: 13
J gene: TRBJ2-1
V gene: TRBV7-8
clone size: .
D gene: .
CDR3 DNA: TGTGCCAGCAGCCCCAACCCCGCCGTGGAGCAGTTCTTC
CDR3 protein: CASSPNPAVEQFF

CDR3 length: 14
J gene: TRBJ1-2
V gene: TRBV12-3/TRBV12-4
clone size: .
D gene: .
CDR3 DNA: TGTGCCAGCACCCCCCAGGGGCGAGGGTATGGCTACACCTTC
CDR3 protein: CASTPQGRGYGYTF

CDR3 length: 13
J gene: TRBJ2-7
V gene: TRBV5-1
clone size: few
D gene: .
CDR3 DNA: TGCGCCAGCATGGGGCAGGGAACCTACGAGCAGTACTTC
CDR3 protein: CASMGQGTYEQYF

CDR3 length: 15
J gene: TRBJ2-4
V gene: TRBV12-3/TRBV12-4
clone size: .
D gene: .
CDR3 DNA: TGTGCCAGCAGTACCGCAAGAAGGGGAGGAAACATTCAGTACTTC
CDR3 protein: CASSTARRGGNIQYF

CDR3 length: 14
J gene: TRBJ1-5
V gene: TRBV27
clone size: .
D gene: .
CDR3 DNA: TGTGCCAGCAGGAGGACAGCAAACAATCAGCCCCAGCATTTT
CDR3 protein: CASRRTANNQPQHF

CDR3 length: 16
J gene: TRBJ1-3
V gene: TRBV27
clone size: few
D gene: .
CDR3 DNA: TGTGCCAGCAGTTCAATGGAGGGGGGCCCTGGAAACACCATATATTTT
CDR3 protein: CASSSMEGGPGNTIYF

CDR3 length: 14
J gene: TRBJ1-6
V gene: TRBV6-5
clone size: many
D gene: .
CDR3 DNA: TGTGCCAGCAGTTACAGGGACTTCAATTCACCCCTCCACTTT
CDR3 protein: CASSYRDFNSPLHF

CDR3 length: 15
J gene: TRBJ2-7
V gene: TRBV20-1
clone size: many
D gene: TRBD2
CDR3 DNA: TGCAGTGCCCCAGGGGCTAGCGGGGGGCAGGACGAGCAGTACTTC
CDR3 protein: CSAPGASGGQDEQYF

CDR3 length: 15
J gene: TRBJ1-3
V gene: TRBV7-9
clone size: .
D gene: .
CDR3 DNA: TGTGCCAGCAGCTTAGCTCAGGGGCCTGGAAACACCATATATTTT
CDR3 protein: CASSLAQGPGNTIYF

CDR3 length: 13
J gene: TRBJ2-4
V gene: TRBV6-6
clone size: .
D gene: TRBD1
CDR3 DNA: TGTGCCAGCAGCCCCCGACAGGGGCACATTCAGTACTTC
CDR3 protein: CASSPRQGHIQYF

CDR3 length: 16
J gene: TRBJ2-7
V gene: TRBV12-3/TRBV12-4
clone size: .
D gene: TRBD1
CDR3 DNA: TGTGCCAGCAGTGGGCCCAAAGACAGGGAATCTTACGAGCAGTACTTC
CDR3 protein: CASSGPKDRESYEQYF

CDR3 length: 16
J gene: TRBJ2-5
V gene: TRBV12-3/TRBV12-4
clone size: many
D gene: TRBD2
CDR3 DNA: TGTGCCAGCAGCCTACTAGCGGGGGGACGCCAAGAGACCCAGTACTTC
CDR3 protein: CASSLLAGGRQETQYF

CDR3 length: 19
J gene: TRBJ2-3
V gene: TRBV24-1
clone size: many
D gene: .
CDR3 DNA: TGTGCCACCAGTGATTTGAAGTCCCGGGACACGTCTAGCACAGATACGCAGTATTTT
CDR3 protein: CATSDLKSRDTSSTDTQYF

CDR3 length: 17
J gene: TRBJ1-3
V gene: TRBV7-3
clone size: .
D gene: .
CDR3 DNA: TGTGCCAGCAGCTTAACTGGGTCCGTAAGCTCTGGAAACACCATATATTTT
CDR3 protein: CASSLTGSVSSGNTIYF

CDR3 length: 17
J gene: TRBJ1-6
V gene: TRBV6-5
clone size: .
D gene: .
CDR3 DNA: TGTGCCAGCAGTTCCCACCTCGAACTCCCGAAAGGGTCACCCCTCCACTTT
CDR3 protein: CASSSHLELPKGSPLHF

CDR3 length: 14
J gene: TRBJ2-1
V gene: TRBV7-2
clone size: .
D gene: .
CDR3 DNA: TGTGCCAGCAGGGCGGGGCTAGCAGGAACCGAGCAGTTCTTC
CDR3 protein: CASRAGLAGTEQFF

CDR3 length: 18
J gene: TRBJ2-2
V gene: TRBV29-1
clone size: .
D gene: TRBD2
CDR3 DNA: TGCAGCGTTGAAGATGAAAGGTTAGGACTAGCTTCTACCGGGGAGCTGTTTTTT
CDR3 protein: CSVEDERLGLASTGELFF

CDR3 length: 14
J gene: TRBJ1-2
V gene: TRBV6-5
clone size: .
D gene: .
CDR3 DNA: TGTGCCAGCAGAAAGATCCGGGCAGGCGAGGGCTACACCTTC
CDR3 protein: CASRKIRAGEGYTF

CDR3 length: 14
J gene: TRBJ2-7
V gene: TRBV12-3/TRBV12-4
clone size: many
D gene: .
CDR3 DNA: TGTGCCAGCAGTTTGGCAGGGGGGACCTACGAGCAGTACTTC
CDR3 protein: CASSLAGGTYEQYF

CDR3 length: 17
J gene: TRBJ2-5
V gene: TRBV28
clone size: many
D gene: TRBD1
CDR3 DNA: TGTGCCAGCAGTCCCCTCAACCCCCGGGACAGCCAAGAGACCCAGTACTTC
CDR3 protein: CASSPLNPRDSQETQYF

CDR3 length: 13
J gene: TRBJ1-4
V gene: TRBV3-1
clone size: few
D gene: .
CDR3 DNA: TGTGCCAGCAGCCGAGCAAGAGCAGAAAAACTGTTTTTT
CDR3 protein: CASSRARAEKLFF

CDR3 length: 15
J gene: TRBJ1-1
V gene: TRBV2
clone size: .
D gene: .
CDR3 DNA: TGTGCCAGCACCAGAGTGGGACCGCTGAACACTGAAGCTTTCTTT
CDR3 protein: CASTRVGPLNTEAFF

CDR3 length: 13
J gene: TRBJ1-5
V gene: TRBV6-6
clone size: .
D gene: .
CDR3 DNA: TGTGCCAGCAGTTCAAGGGAAAGTCAGCCCCAGCATTTT
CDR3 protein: CASSSRESQPQHF

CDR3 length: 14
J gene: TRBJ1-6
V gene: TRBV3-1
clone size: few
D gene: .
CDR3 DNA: TGTGCCAGCAGCCAAACTGGGGGGGATTCACCCCTCCACTTT
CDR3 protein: CASSQTGGDSPLHF

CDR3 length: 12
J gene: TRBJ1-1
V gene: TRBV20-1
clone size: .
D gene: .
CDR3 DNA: TGCAGTGCTAGACCACCGGGGAGAGAAGCTTTCTTT
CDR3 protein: CSARPPGREAFF

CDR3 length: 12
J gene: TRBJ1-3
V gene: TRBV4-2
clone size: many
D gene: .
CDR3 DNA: TGTGCCAGCAGCCAAGATCCCCACACCATATATTTT
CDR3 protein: CASSQDPHTIYF

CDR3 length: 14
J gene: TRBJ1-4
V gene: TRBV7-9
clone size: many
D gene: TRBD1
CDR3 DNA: TGTGCCAGCAGGTCCGGGACAGGGAATGAAAAACTGTTTTTT
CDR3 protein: CASRSGTGNEKLFF

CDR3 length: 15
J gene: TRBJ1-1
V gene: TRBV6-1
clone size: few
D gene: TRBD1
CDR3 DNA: TGTGCCAGCAGAACCGGGACAGGGGGATACACTGAAGCTTTCTTT
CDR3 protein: CASRTGTGGYTEAFF

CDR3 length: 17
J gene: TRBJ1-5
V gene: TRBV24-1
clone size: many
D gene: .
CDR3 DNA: TGTGCCACCAGTGATTCGACCGGGCTGGGGTCGGGTCAGCCCCAGCATTTT
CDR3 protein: CATSDSTGLGSGQPQHF

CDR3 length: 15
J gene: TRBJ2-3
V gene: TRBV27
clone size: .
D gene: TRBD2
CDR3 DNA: TGTGCCAGCTTCAAGACAGCGGGGGCCAAAGATACGCAGTATTTT
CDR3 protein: CASFKTAGAKDTQYF

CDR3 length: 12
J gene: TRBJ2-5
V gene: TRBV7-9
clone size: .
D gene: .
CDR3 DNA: TGTGCCAGCAGAGTAGACGGAGAGACCCAGTACTTC
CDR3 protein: CASRVDGETQYF